This TCR beta chain is from a study of shared clonotypes between healthy human individuals. CDR1 and CDR2 from the germline V gene are SGHRS and YFSETQ. The germline V and J ends were trimmed by 3 bases and 4 bases, with 11 bases remaining between them. CDR3 size: 13 residues. For this clone: The target antigen is unknown. This sample also contains other DNA sequences that code for the same CDR3.

Whole-study results and caveats: Between a few donors, naive CD4 clonotypes were shared at a level of about 5%. Represented genetic and exposure-history diversity was restricted by having few donors.

The naive CD8 fraction comprised CD45RO-negative cells positively selected for CCR7 and excluded terminally differentiated effector memory CD45RA+ cells. Assay used: immunoSEQ multiplex PCR; TCRdb lists only in-frame clones, some missing. The sample carries some 2.1 million clones, about 95% recorded once. The genes are TRBV5-1 and TRBJ2-7; D might be TRBD1 (6 bases). Sequenced input: naive CD8+ T cells sorted from blood. This receptor was taken from a man aged 18 to 29 in good health. The CDR3 bases are TGCGCCAGCAGCTCCGGGACACCGTACGAGCAGTACTTC. Amino acids: CASSSGTPYEQYF. Complete variable domain (other parts from reference TRBV5-1 and TRBJ2-7): KAGVTQTPRYLIKTRGQQVTLSCSPISGHRSVSWYQQTPGQGLQFLFEYFSETQRNKGNFPGRFSGRQFSNSRSEMNVSTLELGDSALYLCASSSGTPYEQYFGPGTRLTVT.